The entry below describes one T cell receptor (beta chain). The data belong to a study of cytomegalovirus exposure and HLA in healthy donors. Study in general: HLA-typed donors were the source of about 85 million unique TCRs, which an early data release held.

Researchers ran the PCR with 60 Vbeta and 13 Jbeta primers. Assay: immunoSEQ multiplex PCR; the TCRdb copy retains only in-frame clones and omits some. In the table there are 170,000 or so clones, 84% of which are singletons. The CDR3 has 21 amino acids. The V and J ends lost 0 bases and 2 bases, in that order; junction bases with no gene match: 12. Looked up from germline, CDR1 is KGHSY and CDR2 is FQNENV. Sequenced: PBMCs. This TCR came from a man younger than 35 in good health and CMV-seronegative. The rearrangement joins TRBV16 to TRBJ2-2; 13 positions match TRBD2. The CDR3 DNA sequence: TGTGCCAGCAGCCAATCGGGGGGATACGGACTAGCGGGAGTCAACACCGGGGAGCTGTTTTTT. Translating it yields CASSQSGGYGLAGVNTGELFF.